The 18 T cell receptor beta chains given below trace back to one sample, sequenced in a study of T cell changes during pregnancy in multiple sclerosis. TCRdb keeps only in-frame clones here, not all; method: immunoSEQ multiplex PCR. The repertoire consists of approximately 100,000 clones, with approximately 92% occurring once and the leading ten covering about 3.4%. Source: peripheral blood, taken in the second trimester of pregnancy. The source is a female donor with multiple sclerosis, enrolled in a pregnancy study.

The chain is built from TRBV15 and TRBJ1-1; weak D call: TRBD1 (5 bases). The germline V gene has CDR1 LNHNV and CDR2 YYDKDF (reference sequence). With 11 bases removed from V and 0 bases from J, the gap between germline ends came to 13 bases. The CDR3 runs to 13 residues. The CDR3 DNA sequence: TGTGCCGCATCAAGGGGTATGAACACTGAAGCTTTCTTT. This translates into CAASRGMNTEAFF. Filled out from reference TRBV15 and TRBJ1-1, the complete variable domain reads DAMVIQNPRYQVTQFGKPVTLSCSQTLNHNVMYWYQQKSSQAPKLLFHYYDKDFNNEADTPDNFQSRRPNTSFCFLDIRSPGLGDTAMYLCAASRGMNTEAFFGQGTRLTVV.

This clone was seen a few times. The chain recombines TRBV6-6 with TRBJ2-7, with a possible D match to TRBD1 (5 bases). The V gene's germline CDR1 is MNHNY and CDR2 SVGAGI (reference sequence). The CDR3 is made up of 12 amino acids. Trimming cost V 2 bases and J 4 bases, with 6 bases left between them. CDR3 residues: CASSYRGYEQYF. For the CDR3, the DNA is TGTGCCAGCAGTTACAGGGGTTACGAGCAGTACTTC.

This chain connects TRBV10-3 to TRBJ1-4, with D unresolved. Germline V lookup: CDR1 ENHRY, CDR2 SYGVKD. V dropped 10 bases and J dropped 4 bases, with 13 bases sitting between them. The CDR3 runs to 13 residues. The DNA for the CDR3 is TGTGCCACCGGGGAGAAGGTTAATGAAAAACTGTTTTTT. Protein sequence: CATGEKVNEKLFF.

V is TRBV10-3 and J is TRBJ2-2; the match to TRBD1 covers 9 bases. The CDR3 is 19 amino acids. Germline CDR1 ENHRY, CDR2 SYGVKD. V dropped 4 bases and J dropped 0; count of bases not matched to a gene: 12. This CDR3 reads CAISVRWTGVFANTGELFF. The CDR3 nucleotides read TGTGCCATCAGTGTCCGTTGGACAGGGGTATTCGCGAACACCGGGGAGCTGTTTTTT.

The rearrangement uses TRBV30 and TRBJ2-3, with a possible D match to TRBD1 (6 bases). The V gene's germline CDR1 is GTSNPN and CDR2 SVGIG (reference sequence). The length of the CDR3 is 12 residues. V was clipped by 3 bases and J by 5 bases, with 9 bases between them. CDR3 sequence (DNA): TGTGCCTGGAGCGCCAGGGGAGATACGCAGTATTTT. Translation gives CAWSARGDTQYF.

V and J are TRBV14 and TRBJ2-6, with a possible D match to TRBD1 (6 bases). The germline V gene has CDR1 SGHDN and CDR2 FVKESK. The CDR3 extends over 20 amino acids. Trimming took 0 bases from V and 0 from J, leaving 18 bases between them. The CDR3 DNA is TGTGCCAGCAGCCAAGAGGGCTTCAGCAGGGACATCTCTGGGGCCAACGTCCTGACTTTC. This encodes CASSQEGFSRDISGANVLTF.

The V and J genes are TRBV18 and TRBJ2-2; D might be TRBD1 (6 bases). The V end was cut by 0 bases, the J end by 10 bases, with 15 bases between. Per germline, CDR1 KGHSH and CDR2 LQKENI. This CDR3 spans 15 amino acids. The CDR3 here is CASSPPGWQGTELFF. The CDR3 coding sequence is TGTGCCAGCTCACCACCGGGATGGCAGGGGACGGAGCTGTTTTTT.

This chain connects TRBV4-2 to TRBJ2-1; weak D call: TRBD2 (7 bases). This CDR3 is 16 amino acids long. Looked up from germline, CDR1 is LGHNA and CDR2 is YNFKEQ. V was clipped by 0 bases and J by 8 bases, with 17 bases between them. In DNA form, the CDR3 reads TGTGCCAGCAGCCAAGAGGGCGGGAGAAAGGGGGATGAGCAGTTCTTC. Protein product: CASSQEGGRKGDEQFF.

CDR3 DNA: TGCGCCAGCAGCTTGGGAAATACCGGGACTAGCCTAGCCAAAAACATTCAGTACTTC. It is translated as CASSLGNTGTSLAKNIQYF. V usage is TRBV5-1 and J usage is TRBJ2-4; TRBD2 matches 9 bases. Losses at the gene ends were 0 bases for V and 0 bases for J; bases not matched to a gene: 10. The CDR3 is 19 residues long. CDR1 is SGHRS and CDR2 is YFSETQ in the germline V gene.

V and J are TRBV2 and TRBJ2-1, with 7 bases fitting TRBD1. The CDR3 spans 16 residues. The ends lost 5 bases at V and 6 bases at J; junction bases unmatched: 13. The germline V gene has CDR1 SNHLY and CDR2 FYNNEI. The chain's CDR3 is CASSRGPGPLPNEQFF. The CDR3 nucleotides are TGTGCCAGCAGTAGGGGGCCGGGGCCGCTCCCCAATGAGCAGTTCTTC.

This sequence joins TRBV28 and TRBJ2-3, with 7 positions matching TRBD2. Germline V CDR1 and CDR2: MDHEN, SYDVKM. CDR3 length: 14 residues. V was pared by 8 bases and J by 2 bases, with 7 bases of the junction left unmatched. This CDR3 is CASRRLANTDTQYF. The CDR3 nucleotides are TGTGCCAGCCGTAGACTAGCAAACACAGATACGCAGTATTTT.

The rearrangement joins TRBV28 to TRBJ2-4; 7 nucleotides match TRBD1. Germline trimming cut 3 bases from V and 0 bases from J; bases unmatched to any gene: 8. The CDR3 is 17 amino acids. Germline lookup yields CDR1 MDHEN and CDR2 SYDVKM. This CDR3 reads CASSFPGGEIAKNIQYF. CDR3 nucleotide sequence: TGTGCCAGCAGTTTTCCAGGGGGTGAGATAGCCAAAAACATTCAGTACTTC.

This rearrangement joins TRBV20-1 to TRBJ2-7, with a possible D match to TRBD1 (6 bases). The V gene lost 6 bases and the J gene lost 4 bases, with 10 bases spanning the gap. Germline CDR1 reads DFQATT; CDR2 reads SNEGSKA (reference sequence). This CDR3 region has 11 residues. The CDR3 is CSAGRGYEQYF. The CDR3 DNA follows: TGCAGTGCCGGAAGGGGGTACGAGCAGTACTTC.

CDR3 bases: TGCGCCAGCAGCTCGCCATCCGGGACAGCTAATTCACCCCTCCACTTT. This encodes CASSSPSGTANSPLHF. The chain combines TRBV5-1 with TRBJ1-6, with 7 bases identical to TRBD1. The junction had 9 bases not matched to a gene; V was cut back by 3 bases and J by 6 bases. The CDR3 spans 16 residues. In germline, CDR1 is SGHRS, CDR2 YFSETQ.

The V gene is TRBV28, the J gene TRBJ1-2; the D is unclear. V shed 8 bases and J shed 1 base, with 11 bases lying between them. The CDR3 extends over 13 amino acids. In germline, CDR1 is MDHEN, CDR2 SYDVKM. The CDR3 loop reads CASYDLDNYGYTF. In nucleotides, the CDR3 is TGTGCCAGCTACGACCTAGATAACTATGGCTACACCTTC.

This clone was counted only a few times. CDR3 nucleotides: TGTGCCACCAGCAAATCAAAAGGGGGAACTAATGAAAAACTGTTTTTT. Amino acids: CATSKSKGGTNEKLFF. J is TRBJ1-4 and V is TRBV15, with D tentatively TRBD1 (6 bases). The CDR3 consists of 16 residues. V lost 4 bases and J 1 base, leaving 13 bases between the germline ends. CDR1 is LNHNV and CDR2 is YYDKDF in the germline V gene (reference sequence). The full variable domain, rest sourced from reference TRBV15 and TRBJ1-4, is DAMVIQNPRYQVTQFGKPVTLSCSQTLNHNVMYWYQQKSSQAPKLLFHYYDKDFNNEADTPDNFQSRRPNTSFCFLDIRSPGLGDTAMYLCATSKSKGGTNEKLFFGSGTQLSVL.

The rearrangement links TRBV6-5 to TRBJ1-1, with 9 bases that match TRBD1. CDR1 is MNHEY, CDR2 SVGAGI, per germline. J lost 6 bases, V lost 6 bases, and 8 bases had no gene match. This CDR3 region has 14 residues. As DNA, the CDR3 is TGTGCCAGCAGGATGGACAGGGGAATCGCTGAAGCTTTCTTT. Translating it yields CASRMDRGIAEAFF.

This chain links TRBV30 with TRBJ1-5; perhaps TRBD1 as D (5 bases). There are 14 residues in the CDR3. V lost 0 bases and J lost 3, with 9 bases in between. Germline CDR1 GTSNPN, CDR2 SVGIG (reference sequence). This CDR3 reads CAWSVPRVNQPQHF. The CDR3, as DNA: TGTGCCTGGAGTGTACCCAGGGTCAATCAGCCCCAGCATTTT. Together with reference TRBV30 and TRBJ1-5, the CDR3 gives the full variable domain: SQTIHQWPATLVQPVGSPLSLECTVEGTSNPNLYWYRQAAGRGLQLLFYSVGIGQISSEVPQNLSASRPQDRQFILSSKKLLLSDSGFYLCAWSVPRVNQPQHFGDGTRLSIL.